This T cell receptor (beta chain) is from a study of shared clonotypes between healthy human individuals (dated by TCRdb to about 2020). Describing the broader study: The cohort included three men and a couple of women between 18 and 49 years of age. For each donor, CD4 naive and CD4 memory were each run on three plates, CD8 naive on two plates, and CD8 memory on one plate. To increase sequencing depth and limit assay-specific biases, TCR repertoire library preparation and sequencing were carried out by different laboratories using diverse techniques. Leukapheresis yielded between about 0.9 and 10 billion PBMCs per donor. To estimate repertoire size and how much clonotype sharing occurs between individuals, the study deeply sequenced the blood TCR repertoires of several healthy adults. What the authors observed across the whole study: Pairwise subsampling led to the expectation that sequencing depth would affect the degree of clonotype sharing among donors. Because the study included only a small number of donors, the genetic and exposure-history diversity represented was limited. Across a few donors, 4.5% to 6.5% of naive CD4, 3% to 3.5% of naive CD8, about 2.3% of memory CD4, and approximately 0.42% of memory CD8 clonotypes were shared. Incomplete sequencing was indicated by rarefaction of sorted-subset datasets, despite the large sequencing depth. Estimated clonotype richness was generally larger for naive than for memory subsets. Sampling was limited to blood, and TCR repertoires in tissue likely differ from TCR repertoires in blood. Compared with non-shared clonotypes, the clonotypes found in all four sorted-subset donors had higher generation probabilities.

The donors were healthy, HIV-negative adults who had no recently reported acute infections or vaccinations. Every donor was a Caucasian adult residing in Nashville, Tennessee, USA. Magnetic negative selection was used to enrich CD4+ T cells, after which naive cells were positively selected on CD45RA and the negative fraction became the memory subset. Blood was obtained by leukapheresis, after which PBMCs were separated by Ficoll-Histopaque density gradient centrifugation and cryopreserved in liquid nitrogen vapor phase. Analytical flow cytometry was used to check the purity and quantity of each magnetically sorted T cell population. From each sorted fraction, genomic DNA was isolated and quantified by UV absorbance on a Nanodrop 2000c. This clone was found once. What this receptor recognizes is not known. No clone much larger than this one lies a single base away; base qualities are absent. Within the sample, other DNA sequences also encode this same CDR3.

Using the deep immunoSEQ assay, multiplex PCR amplified TCR CDR3 regions from genomic DNA. Extracted genomic DNA from each cell subset was spread evenly across all wells of several immunoSEQ 96-well plates, with each plate serving as a replicate. For sorted subsets, approximately 190 ng genomic DNA, equal to about 30,000 T cell genomes, was loaded into each replicate PCR. The purified libraries were quantified using a Qubit 3.0 fluorometer, sized with a Bioanalyzer 2100, and then quantified again using the KAPA Library Quantification kit. Every immunoSEQ 96-well plate was sequenced on a dedicated single-read 150-cycle Illumina NextSeq 550 flow cell. The original methods were these. Because only junctional sequences without quality scores were contained in the immunoSEQ output, filtering matching that applied to full-length reads could not be performed. Sequences were annotated with PyIR, a Python wrapper for IgBLAST v1.9, using IMGT germline references to assign V/J genes and CDR3. Any read was removed if the V/J assignment was weak (E-value above 1e-6), the CDR3 was missing, or the read contained stop codons, out-of-frame junctions, or ambiguous translated residues. A V3J clonotype was defined by an identical inferred V gene, J gene, and CDR3 amino acid sequence. To compute the percentage overlap between repertoires, the number of shared unique clonotypes was divided by the size of the smaller repertoire. Richness of each repertoire was evaluated using RTK rarefaction, the Chao1 estimator, and Recon v2.1 estimates of unobserved clonotypes. Generation probabilities were computed with OLGA for all TCRbeta clonotypes obtained by the gDNA method from four donors. In TCRdb, the immuneACCESS table is reduced to in-frame sequences with V and J assigned. These tables do not hold every clone; where another copy was compared, an unresolved V gene accounts for under half, and the others remain unexplained. V, J and clone size are taken as reported in that table, and D and trimming were inferred from the DNA itself. This sample has 2 million to 2.5 million clones in its table, and approximately 95% of those were observed once. Clones ranked in the top ten supply around 0.4% of the sample.

Sequencing input: naive CD4+ T cells from PBMCs. The cell subset or site label for this specimen denotes: CD45RA+ positively selected. This receptor was obtained from a man aged 18 to 30 in good health. Some clones in this sample may be carry-over from other donors' samples.

This receptor carries the CDR3 CASSLRQFTDTQYF. The base sequence is TGCGCCAGCAGCTTGAGACAGTTTACAGATACGCAGTATTTT. The chain couples TRBV5-1 to TRBJ2-3; TRBD1 could be the D gene, as 5 bases match. Spanning cysteine to phenylalanine, the CDR3 consists of 14 amino acids. Left in the record is the CDR3 DNA by itself, 42 bases read in frame from the first base. Reading the germline V gene gives CDR1 SGHRS and CDR2 YFSETQ. A distance of 9 bases separates the germline ends of V and J, which lose 1 base and 3 bases respectively.